This TCR beta chain was sequenced for a study of beta chain features in type 1 diabetes. In its sample, this clone was seen a few times. This specimen includes other DNA sequences encoding the same CDR3. Investigators reverse transcribed all isolated RNA, so they sequenced expressed TCRB transcripts. Method: immunoSEQ multiplex PCR; TCRdb's copy keeps in-frame clones and lacks some. This table has around 330,000 clones, around 10% appearing once. V was shortened by 3 bases and J by 1 base, with 6 bases between the two germline ends. Per the germline V gene, CDR1 is KGHSH and CDR2 is LQKENI. CDR3 length: 13 amino acids.

The sequence was collected from a woman aged 25 to 39 in good health. The sample taken for sequencing was naive CD4+ T cells from blood. The V gene is TRBV18, the J gene TRBJ1-1; no firm D call. CDR3 in DNA: TGTGCCAGCTCACCGGCGGAGAACACTGAAGCTTTCTTT. Its translation: CASSPAENTEAFF.